The source of this TCR beta chain is a study of blood T cell repertoires in COVID-19. About the study: COVID-19 samples from acute and convalescent phases originated in the United States, Italy and Spain. T cells, B-cell-depleted T cells, or PBMCs supplied cDNA or gDNA.

Repertoires were generated with immunoSEQ multiplex PCR, while TCRdb's copy carries only in-frame clones and drops some. The table has some 260,000 clones, about 91% seen once; the top ten hold roughly 6%. Sample: peripheral blood. This TCR was sampled from a woman in her 30s with COVID-19, enrolled during active disease.

As DNA, the CDR3 is TGCGCCAGCAGCTTTCCAGGGGGCGATTCACCCCTCCACTTT. It translates to CASSFPGGDSPLHF. V usage is TRBV5-1 and J usage is TRBJ1-6, with 8 bases matching TRBD1. The CDR3 spans 14 residues. Unmatched junction bases numbered 3, after V lost 2 bases and J lost 8 bases. CDR1 and CDR2 (germline): SGHRS, YFSETQ.